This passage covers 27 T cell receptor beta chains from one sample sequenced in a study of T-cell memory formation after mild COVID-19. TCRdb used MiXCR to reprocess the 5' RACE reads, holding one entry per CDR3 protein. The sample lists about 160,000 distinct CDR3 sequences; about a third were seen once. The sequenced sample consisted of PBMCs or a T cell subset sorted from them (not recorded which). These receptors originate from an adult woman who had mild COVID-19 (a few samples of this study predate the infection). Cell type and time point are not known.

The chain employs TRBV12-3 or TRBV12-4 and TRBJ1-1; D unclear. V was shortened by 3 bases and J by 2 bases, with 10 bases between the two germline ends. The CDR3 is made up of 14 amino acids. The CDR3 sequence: CASSFYTANTEAFF. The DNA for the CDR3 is TGTGCCAGCAGTTTTTACACAGCAAACACTGAAGCTTTCTTT.

CDR3 sequence: CATSDYAGGRTDTQYF. CDR3 nucleotide sequence: TGTGCCACCAGTGATTATGCGGGAGGGCGTACAGATACGCAGTATTTT. V is TRBV24-1 and J is TRBJ2-3; 9 positions agree with TRBD2. Trimming removed 2 bases from V and 3 bases from J; junction bases left unmatched: 5. The CDR3 totals 16 residues. Germline CDR1 is KGHDR and CDR2 is SFDVKD.

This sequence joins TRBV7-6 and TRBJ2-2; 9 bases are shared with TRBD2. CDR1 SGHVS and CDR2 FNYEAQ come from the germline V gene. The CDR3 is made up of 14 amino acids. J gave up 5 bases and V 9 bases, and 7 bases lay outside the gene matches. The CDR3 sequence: CASRGGAGTGELFF. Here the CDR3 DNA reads TGTGCCAGTCGCGGGGGGGCCGGGACCGGGGAGCTGTTTTTT.

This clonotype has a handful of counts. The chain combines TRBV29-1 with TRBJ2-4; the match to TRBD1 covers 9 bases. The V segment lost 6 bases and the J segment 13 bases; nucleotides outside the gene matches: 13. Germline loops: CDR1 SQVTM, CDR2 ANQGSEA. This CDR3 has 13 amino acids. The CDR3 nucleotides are TGCAGCGTCCCGGGACAGGGAGGTTTGCAACAGTACTTC. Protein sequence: CSVPGQGGLQQYF.

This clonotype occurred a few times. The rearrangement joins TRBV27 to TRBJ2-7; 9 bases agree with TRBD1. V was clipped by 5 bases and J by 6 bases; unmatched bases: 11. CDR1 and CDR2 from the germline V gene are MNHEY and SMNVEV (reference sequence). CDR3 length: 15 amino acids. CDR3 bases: TGTGCCAGCAGTGGACAGGGGAGTACTTGGACCGAGCAGTACTTC. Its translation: CASSGQGSTWTEQYF.

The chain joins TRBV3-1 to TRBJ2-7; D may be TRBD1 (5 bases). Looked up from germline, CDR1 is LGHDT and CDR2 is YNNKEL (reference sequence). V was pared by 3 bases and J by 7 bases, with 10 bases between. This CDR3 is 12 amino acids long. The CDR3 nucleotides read TGTGCCAGCAGCCAGGGGCTGGTAGAGCAGTACTTC. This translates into CASSQGLVEQYF.

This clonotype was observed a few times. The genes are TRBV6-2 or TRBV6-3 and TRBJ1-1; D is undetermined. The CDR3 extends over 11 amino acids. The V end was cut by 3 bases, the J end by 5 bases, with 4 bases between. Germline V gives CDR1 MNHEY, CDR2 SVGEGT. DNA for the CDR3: TGTGCCAGCAGTTATTGGACTGAAGCTTTCTTT. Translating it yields CASSYWTEAFF.

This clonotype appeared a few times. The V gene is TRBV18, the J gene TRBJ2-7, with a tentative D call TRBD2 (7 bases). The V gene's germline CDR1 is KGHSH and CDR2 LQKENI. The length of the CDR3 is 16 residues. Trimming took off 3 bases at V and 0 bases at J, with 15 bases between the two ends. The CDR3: CASSPSGGPHSYEQYF. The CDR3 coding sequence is TGTGCCAGCTCACCCTCCGGGGGGCCCCACTCCTACGAGCAGTACTTC.

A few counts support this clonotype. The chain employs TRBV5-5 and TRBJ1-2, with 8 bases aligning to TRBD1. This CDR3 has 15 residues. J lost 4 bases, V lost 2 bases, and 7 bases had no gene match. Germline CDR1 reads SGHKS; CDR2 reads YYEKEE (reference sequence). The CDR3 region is CASSLLGQGSYGYTF. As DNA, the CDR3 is TGTGCCAGCAGCTTACTCGGACAGGGATCCTATGGCTACACCTTC.

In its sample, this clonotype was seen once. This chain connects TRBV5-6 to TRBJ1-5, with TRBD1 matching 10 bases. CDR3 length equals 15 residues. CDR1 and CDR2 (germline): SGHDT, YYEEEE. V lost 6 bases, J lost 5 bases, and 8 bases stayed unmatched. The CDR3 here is CASTSQGQGYQPQHF. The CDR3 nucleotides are TGTGCCAGCACCTCCCAGGGACAGGGGTATCAGCCCCAGCATTTT.

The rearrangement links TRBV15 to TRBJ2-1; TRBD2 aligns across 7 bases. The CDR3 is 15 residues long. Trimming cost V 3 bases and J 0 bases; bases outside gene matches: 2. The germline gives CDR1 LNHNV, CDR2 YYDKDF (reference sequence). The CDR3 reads CATSRGGSSYNEQFF. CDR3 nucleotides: TGTGCCACCAGCAGGGGCGGGAGCTCCTACAATGAGCAGTTCTTC.

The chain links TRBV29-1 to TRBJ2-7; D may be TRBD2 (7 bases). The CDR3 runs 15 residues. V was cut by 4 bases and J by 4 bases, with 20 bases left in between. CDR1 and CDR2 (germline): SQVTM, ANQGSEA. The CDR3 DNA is TGCAGCGTTGGGGGGGGCTCGGCCTCCATGTACGAGCAGTACTTC. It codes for CSVGGGSASMYEQYF.

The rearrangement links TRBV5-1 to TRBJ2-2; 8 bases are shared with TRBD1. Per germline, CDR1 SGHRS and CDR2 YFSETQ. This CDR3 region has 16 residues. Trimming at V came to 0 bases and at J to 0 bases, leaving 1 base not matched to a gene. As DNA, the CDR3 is TGCGCCAGCAGCTTGGAGACAGGGGCGAACACCGGGGAGCTGTTTTTT. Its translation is CASSLETGANTGELFF.

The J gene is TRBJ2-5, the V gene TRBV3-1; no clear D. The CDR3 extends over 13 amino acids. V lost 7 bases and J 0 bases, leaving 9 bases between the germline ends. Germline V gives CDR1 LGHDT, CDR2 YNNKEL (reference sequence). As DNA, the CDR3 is TGTGCCAGCAACCTGCGGTACCAAGAGACCCAGTACTTC. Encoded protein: CASNLRYQETQYF.

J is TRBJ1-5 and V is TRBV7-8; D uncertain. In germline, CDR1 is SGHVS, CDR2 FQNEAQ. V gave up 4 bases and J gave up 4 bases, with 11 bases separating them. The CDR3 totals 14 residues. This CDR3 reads CASSSTDTNQPQHF. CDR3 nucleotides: TGTGCCAGCAGCTCCACTGACACGAATCAGCCCCAGCATTTT.

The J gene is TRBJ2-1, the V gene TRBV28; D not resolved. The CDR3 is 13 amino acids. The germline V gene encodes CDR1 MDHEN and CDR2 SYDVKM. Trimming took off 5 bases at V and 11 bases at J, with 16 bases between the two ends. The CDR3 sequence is CASSTPYRSKQFF. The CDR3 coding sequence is TGTGCCAGCAGTACTCCATACCGATCTAAGCAGTTCTTC.

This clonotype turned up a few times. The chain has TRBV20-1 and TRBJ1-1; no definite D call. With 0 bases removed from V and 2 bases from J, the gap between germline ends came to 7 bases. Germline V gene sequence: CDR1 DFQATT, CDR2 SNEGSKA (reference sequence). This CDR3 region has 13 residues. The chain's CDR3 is CSAREHINTEAFF. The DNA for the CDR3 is TGCAGTGCTAGAGAGCACATTAACACTGAAGCTTTCTTT.

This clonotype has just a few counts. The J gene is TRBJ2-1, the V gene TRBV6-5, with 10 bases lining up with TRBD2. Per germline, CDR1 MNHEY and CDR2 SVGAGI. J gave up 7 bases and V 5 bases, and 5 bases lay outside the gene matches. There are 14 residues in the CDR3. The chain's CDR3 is CASSTPTSGNEQFF. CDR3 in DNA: TGTGCCAGCAGTACCCCGACTAGCGGGAATGAGCAGTTCTTC.

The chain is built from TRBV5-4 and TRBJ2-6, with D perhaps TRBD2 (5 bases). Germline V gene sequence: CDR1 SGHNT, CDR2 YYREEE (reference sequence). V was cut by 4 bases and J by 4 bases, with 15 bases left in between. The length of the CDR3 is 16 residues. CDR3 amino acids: CASSVGVAGGANVLTF. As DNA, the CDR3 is TGTGCCAGCAGCGTTGGGGTTGCGGGCGGGGCCAACGTCCTGACTTTC.

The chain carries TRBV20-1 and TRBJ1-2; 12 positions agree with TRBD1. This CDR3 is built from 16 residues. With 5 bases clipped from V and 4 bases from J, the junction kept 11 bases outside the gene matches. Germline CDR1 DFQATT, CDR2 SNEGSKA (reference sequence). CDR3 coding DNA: TGCAGTGCTCATCCGGGACAGGGGGCTTTGAGCTATGGCTACACCTTC. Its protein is CSAHPGQGALSYGYTF.

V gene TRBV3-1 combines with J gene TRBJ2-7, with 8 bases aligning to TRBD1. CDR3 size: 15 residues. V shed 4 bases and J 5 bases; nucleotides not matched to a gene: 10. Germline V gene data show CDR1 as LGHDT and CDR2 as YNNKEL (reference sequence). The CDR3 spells CASSPSRTGPNEQYF. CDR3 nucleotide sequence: TGTGCCAGCAGCCCCTCCCGGACAGGGCCCAACGAGCAGTACTTC.

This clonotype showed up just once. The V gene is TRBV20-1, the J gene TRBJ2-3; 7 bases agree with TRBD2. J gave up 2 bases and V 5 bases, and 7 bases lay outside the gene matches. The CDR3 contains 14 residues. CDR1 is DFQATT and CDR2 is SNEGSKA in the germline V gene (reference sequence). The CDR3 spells CSAHGRGYTDTQYF. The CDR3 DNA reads TGCAGTGCTCACGGGCGGGGGTACACAGATACGCAGTATTTT.

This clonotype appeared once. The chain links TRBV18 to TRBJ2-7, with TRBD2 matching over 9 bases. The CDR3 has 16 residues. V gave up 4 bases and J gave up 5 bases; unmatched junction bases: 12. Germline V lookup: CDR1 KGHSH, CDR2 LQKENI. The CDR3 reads CASSHLPGLAGNEQYF. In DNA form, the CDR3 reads TGTGCCAGCTCACACTTACCGGGACTAGCAGGTAACGAGCAGTACTTC.

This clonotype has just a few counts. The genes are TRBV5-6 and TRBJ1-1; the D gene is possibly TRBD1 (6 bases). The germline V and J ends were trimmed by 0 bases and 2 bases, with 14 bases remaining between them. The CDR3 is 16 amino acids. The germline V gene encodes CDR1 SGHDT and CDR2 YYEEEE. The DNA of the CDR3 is TGTGCCAGCAGCTTGGTTGGGGGGCAAGGTAACACTGAAGCTTTCTTT. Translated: CASSLVGGQGNTEAFF. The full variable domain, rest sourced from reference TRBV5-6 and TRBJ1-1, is DAGVTQSPTHLIKTRGQQVTLRCSPKSGHDTVSWYQQALGQGPQFIFQYYEEEERQRGNFPDRFSGHQFPNYSSELNVNALLLGDSALYLCASSLVGGQGNTEAFFGQGTRLTVV.

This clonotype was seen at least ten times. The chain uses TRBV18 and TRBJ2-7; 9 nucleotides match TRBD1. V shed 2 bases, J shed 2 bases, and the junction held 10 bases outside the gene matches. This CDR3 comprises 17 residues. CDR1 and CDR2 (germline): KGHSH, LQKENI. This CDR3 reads CASSPTRTGQGTYEQYF. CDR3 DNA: TGTGCCAGCTCACCAACACGAACGGGACAGGGAACCTACGAGCAGTACTTC.

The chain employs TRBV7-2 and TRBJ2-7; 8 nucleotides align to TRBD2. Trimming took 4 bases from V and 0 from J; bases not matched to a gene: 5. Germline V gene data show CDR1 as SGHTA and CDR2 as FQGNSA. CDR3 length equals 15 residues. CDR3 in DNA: TGTGCCAGCAGCTCAAGCGGGAGTCTCTCCTACGAGCAGTACTTC. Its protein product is CASSSSGSLSYEQYF.

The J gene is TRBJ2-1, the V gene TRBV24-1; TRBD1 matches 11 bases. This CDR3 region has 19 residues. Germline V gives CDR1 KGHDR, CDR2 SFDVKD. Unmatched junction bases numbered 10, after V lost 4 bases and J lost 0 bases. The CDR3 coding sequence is TGTGCCACCAGTGACCGCCTGGGACAGGGGGGACTCTCCTACAATGAGCAGTTCTTC. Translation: CATSDRLGQGGLSYNEQFF.